Listed here is a single T cell receptor beta chain. Its antigen is still unknown. The data belong to a study of OX40 agonist ivuxolimab in advanced cancers. Study in general: Previous treatment with anti-PD-1, anti-PD-L1 or anti-CTLA-4 therapy was allowed; 40% had received some.

Study outcomes and limitations: There were, on average, more expanded clones in CD8+ T cells than in CD4+. Normalized expansion of T-cell clones was also low for some nonresponders.

Sequenced by immunoSEQ multiplex PCR; TCRdb stores in-frame clones only, minus some. Among roughly 63,000 clones listed, roughly 87% were seen once. This CDR3 is built from 12 residues. The V and J ends lost 5 bases and 8 bases respectively, with 10 bases between them. In germline, CDR1 is LGHNA, CDR2 YNFKEQ. The specimen was CD4+ or CD8+ T cells sorted from blood, collected in a trial of the OX40 agonist ivuxolimab. This TCR came from an adult with an advanced solid tumor such as melanoma, head and neck, liver or kidney cancer. V is TRBV4-2 and J is TRBJ2-1; weak D call: TRBD1 (5 bases). CDR3 amino acids: CASSFRVDEQFF. The CDR3 nucleotides are TGTGCCAGCAGCTTCAGGGTTGATGAGCAGTTCTTC.